This TCR beta chain was recorded in a study of blood T cell repertoires in COVID-19. In the study overall: Samples came from the United States, Italy and Spain, spanning acute and convalescent COVID-19. Sample material is recorded as cDNA or gDNA derived from T cells, B-cell-depleted T cells, or PBMCs.

Germline CDR1 is MNHNS and CDR2 is SASEGT. V gave up 3 bases and J gave up 5 bases; unmatched junction bases: 6. The CDR3 totals 15 residues. Per the study methods: How many nucleated cells were present was estimated from reference gene primer amplification. Produced via immunoSEQ multiplex PCR; TCRdb's table is partial and in-frame only. V, J and clone size are those of that table, while D and trimming were read from the DNA. Of 160,000 or so clones listed, roughly four fifths were seen once; the top ten hold 1.5% to 1.9%. This TCR derives from a human donor in a cohort sampled during active COVID-19. The chain employs TRBV6-1 and TRBJ1-4; 7 nucleotides match TRBD1. The sample comprised peripheral blood. CDR3 nucleotides: TGTGCCAGCAGTGATCGGGACAGCCGAAATGAAAAACTGTTTTTT. This gives the protein CASSDRDSRNEKLFF.